These T cell receptor beta chains were read from a single sample in a study of cytomegalovirus exposure and HLA in healthy donors. TCRdb keeps only in-frame clones here, not all; method: immunoSEQ multiplex PCR. The data show approximately 110,000 clones, around 77% seen once. The sequencing input was PBMCs. The receptor set was obtained from a human donor in good health. Both conserved end residues are trimmed from each CDR3. Each record gives: J gene, V gene, CDR3 protein.

J gene: TRBJ2-7; V gene: TRBV5-4; CDR3 protein: ASSLDDIRTYEQY
J gene: TRBJ1-3; V gene: TRBV28; CDR3 protein: ASRVTGPGNTIY
J gene: TRBJ1-5; V gene: TRBV19; CDR3 protein: ASSMYGGGSQPQH
J gene: TRBJ1-2; V gene: TRBV2; CDR3 protein: ASRDRWGYGYT
J gene: TRBJ1-6; V gene: TRBV28; CDR3 protein: ASFRDRVNSPLH
J gene: TRBJ2-1; V gene: TRBV7-2; CDR3 protein: ASSLARGNEQF
J gene: TRBJ1-3; V gene: TRBV27; CDR3 protein: ASSRQGGQGPFGNTIY
J gene: TRBJ1-2; V gene: TRBV6-5; CDR3 protein: ASSSAGTGAIGYT
J gene: TRBJ1-5; V gene: TRBV27; CDR3 protein: ASKGGSQPQH
J gene: TRBJ2-7; V gene: TRBV21-1; CDR3 protein: ASSGGELSYEQY
J gene: TRBJ2-5; V gene: TRBV14; CDR3 protein: ASSRRGYVGETQY
J gene: TRBJ2-7; V gene: TRBV6-5; CDR3 protein: ASSYQPGQGTYEQY
J gene: TRBJ2-1; V gene: TRBV10-2; CDR3 protein: ASSDRRAVDEQF
J gene: TRBJ1-6; V gene: TRBV6-5; CDR3 protein: ASSRDSNNSPLH
J gene: TRBJ1-5; V gene: TRBV2; CDR3 protein: ASNGRVGNQPQH
J gene: TRBJ2-3; V gene: TRBV7-9; CDR3 protein: ASSLAGRSTDTQY
J gene: TRBJ2-3; V gene: TRBV5-1; CDR3 protein: ASSLEAQGMTDTQY